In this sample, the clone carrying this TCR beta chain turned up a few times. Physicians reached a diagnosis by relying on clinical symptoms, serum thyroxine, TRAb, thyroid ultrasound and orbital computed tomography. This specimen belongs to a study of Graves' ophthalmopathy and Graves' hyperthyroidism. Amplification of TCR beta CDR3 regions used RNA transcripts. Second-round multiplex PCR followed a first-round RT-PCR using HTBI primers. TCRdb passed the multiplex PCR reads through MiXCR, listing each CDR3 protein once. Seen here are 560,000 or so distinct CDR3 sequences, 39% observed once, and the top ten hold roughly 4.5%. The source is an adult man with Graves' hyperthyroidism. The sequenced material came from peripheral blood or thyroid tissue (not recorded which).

As DNA, the CDR3 is TGTGCCAGCAGCTTCGAGGACAGGGAAGGGACCCAGTACTTC. This codes for CASSFEDREGTQYF. This rearrangement joins TRBV7-9 to TRBJ2-5; 8 bases agree with TRBD1. V dropped 3 bases and J dropped 7; count of bases not matched to a gene: 7. Germline assignment: CDR1 SEHNR and CDR2 FQNEAQ (reference sequence). The CDR3 extends over 14 amino acids.